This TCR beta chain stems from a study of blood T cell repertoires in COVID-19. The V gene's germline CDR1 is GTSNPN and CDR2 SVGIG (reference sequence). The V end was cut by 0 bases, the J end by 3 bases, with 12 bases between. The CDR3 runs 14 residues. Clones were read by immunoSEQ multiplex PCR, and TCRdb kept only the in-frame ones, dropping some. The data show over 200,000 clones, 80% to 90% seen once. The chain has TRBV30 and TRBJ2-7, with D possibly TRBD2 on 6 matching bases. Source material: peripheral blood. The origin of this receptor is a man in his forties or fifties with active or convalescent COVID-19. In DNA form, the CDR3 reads TGTGCCTGGAGTGTAGGCGGGGCGGTCTACGAGCAGTACTTC. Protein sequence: CAWSVGGAVYEQYF.